This is a list of T cell receptor beta chains from one sample in a study of blood T cell repertoires in COVID-19. Profiling relied on immunoSEQ multiplex PCR, and the TCRdb table lists in-frame clones only, not all of them. The data hold 300,000 to 350,000 clones, with about 93% observed a single time. Material for sequencing was peripheral blood. The receptors were gathered from a woman aged 25 to 39 with COVID-19, enrolled during active disease. Each CDR3 is given with its conserved first and last residue. Fields, in order: clone size, V gene, D gene, J gene, CDR3 protein, CDR3 DNA. The D gene is left open where the match is weak. Not every row has a clone size; where given, it reads once, few, many or a size class.

>.|TRBV6-1|.|TRBJ2-2
CASSEVGDFGELFF
TGTGCCAGCAGTGAAGTTGGCGACTTCGGGGAGCTGTTTTTT
>.|TRBV28|TRBD1|TRBJ1-2
CASSVRGPNGYTF
TGTGCCAGCAGTGTCAGGGGGCCAAATGGCTACACCTTC
>.|TRBV6-2/TRBV6-3|.|TRBJ2-3
CASSYPKRGDTQYF
TGTGCCAGCAGTTACCCCAAACGGGGGGATACGCAGTATTTT
>few|TRBV6-5|TRBD2|TRBJ2-7
CASSLTSASSYEQYF
TGTGCCAGCAGTTTGACTAGCGCTAGCTCCTACGAGCAGTACTTC
>.|TRBV28|TRBD2|TRBJ2-1
CASTPLAGTYNEQFF
TGTGCCAGCACACCTCTAGCGGGAACCTACAATGAGCAGTTCTTC
>.|TRBV25-1|.|TRBJ2-7
CASSDSRSRLAYEQYF
TGTGCCAGCAGTGACTCGAGGAGTAGGTTGGCCTACGAGCAGTACTTC
>once|TRBV2|TRBD2|TRBJ2-3
CASSEARLAGTDTQYF
TGTGCCAGCAGTGAAGCCAGACTAGCGGGCACAGATACGCAGTATTTT
>once|TRBV7-9|.|TRBJ2-1
CASRQSTGIFYNEQFF
TGTGCCAGCAGACAATCAACCGGGATATTCTACAATGAGCAGTTCTTC
>.|TRBV11-2|TRBD2|TRBJ2-2
CASSPELAFAGELFF
TGTGCCAGCAGCCCTGAACTAGCGTTCGCCGGGGAGCTGTTTTTT
>once|TRBV9|TRBD1|TRBJ1-5
CASSTGTGDYSNQPQHF
TGTGCCAGCAGTACCGGGACAGGAGATTATAGCAATCAGCCCCAGCATTTT
>.|TRBV28|.|TRBJ1-6
CASSSLSGPLHF
TGTGCCAGCAGTTCCCTCTCGGGTCCCCTCCACTTT
>.|TRBV27|.|TRBJ1-4
CASSFAGANEKLFF
TGTGCCAGCAGTTTCGCAGGGGCTAATGAAAAACTGTTTTTT
>.|TRBV2|.|TRBJ1-4
CASNKNRDEKLFF
TGTGCCAGCAACAAAAACAGGGACGAAAAACTGTTTTTT
>.|TRBV4-2|TRBD1|TRBJ1-4
CASSQPHRGQNEKLFF
TGTGCCAGCAGCCAACCGCACAGGGGGCAAAATGAAAAACTGTTTTTT
>once|TRBV19|TRBD2|TRBJ2-7
CASRLAGTYEQYF
TGTGCCAGTCGCCTAGCGGGGACCTACGAGCAGTACTTC
>.|TRBV6-6|TRBD1|TRBJ2-2
CASSSATGAGTGELFF
TGTGCCAGCAGTTCCGCGACAGGGGCGGGCACCGGGGAGCTGTTTTTT
>.|TRBV6-5|.|TRBJ1-2
CASSYGRVYGYTF
TGTGCCAGCAGTTACGGGAGGGTTTATGGCTACACCTTC
>.|TRBV19|TRBD1|TRBJ2-5
CASSIPGGGETQYF
TGTGCCAGTAGTATCCCAGGGGGCGGAGAGACCCAGTACTTC
>.|TRBV5-4|.|TRBJ1-1
CASSPLVGTAAEAFF
TGTGCCAGCAGCCCGCTGGTCGGTACCGCCGCTGAAGCTTTCTTT
>.|TRBV3-1/TRBV3-2|.|TRBJ2-1
CASSQEMRVNEQFF
TGTGCCAGCAGCCAAGAGATGCGAGTCAATGAGCAGTTCTTC
>.|TRBV29-1|TRBD2|TRBJ2-1
CSARRPSGSDEQFF
TGCAGCGCGAGACGGCCTAGCGGGAGCGATGAGCAGTTCTTC
>.|TRBV4-3|.|TRBJ2-3
CASSQDLERSAQYF
TGCGCCAGCAGCCAAGATCTCGAGAGGTCGGCGCAGTATTTT
>.|TRBV29-1|TRBD1|TRBJ2-7
CSVEGQGLYEQYF
TGCAGCGTTGAGGGACAGGGCCTCTACGAGCAGTACTTC
>.|TRBV11-2|TRBD2|TRBJ2-1
CASSEAGLAGEGEQFF
TGTGCCAGCAGCGAAGCTGGGCTAGCGGGAGAGGGGGAGCAGTTCTTC
>.|TRBV7-2|TRBD2|TRBJ2-1
CASSSTAGGFYNEQFF
TGTGCCAGCAGCTCTACAGCGGGAGGGTTCTACAATGAGCAGTTCTTC
>.|TRBV19|.|TRBJ1-1
CASSTPGHLNTEAFF
TGTGCCAGTAGTACTCCGGGACACTTGAACACTGAAGCTTTCTTT
>.|TRBV4-1|.|TRBJ2-5
CASSQVVRDPRETQYF
TGCGCCAGCAGCCAAGTGGTGCGGGACCCAAGGGAGACCCAGTACTTC
>few|TRBV23-1|.|TRBJ2-2
CASSRSENTGELFF
TGCGCCAGCAGTCGGTCAGAGAACACCGGGGAGCTGTTTTTT
>.|TRBV12-3/TRBV12-4|TRBD1|TRBJ1-1
CASSLNRGAFF
TGTGCCAGCAGTTTAAACAGGGGAGCTTTCTTT
>.|TRBV5-1|.|TRBJ1-3
CASSLDRATGNTIYF
TGCGCCAGCAGCTTGGACAGGGCGACTGGAAACACCATATATTTT
>few|TRBV10-3|TRBD1|TRBJ1-4
CAISESGTGEGEKLFF
TGTGCCATCAGTGAGTCCGGGACAGGGGAAGGTGAAAAACTGTTTTTT
>.|TRBV11-2|.|TRBJ2-1
CASSSTGYGYNEQFF
TGTGCCAGCAGCTCTACAGGGTATGGATACAATGAGCAGTTCTTC
>.|TRBV2|.|TRBJ1-4
CASSEVATEKLFF
TGTGCCAGCAGTGAAGTCGCGACAGAAAAACTGTTTTTT
>.|TRBV28|TRBD1|TRBJ2-7
CASSPLDRASWEQYF
TGTGCCAGCAGTCCCCTCGACAGGGCCTCTTGGGAGCAGTACTTC
>.|TRBV4-1|TRBD1|TRBJ2-1
CASSQTGGNEQFF
TGCGCCAGCAGCCAAACAGGGGGCAATGAGCAGTTCTTC
>.|TRBV5-1|.|TRBJ2-7
CASSLVGTSYEQYF
TGCGCCAGCAGCTTGGTTGGGACATCCTACGAGCAGTACTTC
>.|TRBV5-4|TRBD2|TRBJ2-7
CASSTGTSGRAAHEQYF
TGTGCCAGCAGCACCGGGACTAGCGGGAGGGCTGCCCACGAGCAGTACTTC
>.|TRBV2|.|TRBJ2-6
CASSPSGVGANVLTF
TGTGCCAGCAGTCCGTCAGGGGTGGGGGCCAACGTCCTGACTTTC
>once|TRBV5-1|TRBD1|TRBJ2-1
CASSWGQDNEQFF
TGCGCCAGCAGCTGGGGACAGGACAATGAGCAGTTCTTC
>.|TRBV20-1|.|TRBJ2-1
CSASSFRGSYNEQFF
TGCAGTGCTAGTAGCTTCCGCGGTTCCTACAATGAGCAGTTCTTC